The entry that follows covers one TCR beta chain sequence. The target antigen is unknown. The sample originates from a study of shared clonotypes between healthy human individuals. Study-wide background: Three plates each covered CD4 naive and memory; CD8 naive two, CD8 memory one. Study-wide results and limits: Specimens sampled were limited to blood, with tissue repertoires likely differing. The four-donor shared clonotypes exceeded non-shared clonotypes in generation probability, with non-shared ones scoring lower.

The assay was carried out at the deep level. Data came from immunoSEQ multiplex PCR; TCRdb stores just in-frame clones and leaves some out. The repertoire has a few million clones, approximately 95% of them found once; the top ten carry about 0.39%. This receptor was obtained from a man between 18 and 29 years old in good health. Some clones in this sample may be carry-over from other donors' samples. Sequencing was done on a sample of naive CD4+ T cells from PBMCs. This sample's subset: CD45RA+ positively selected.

For the CDR3, the DNA is TGCGCCAGCAGCCAGCAGAGGGGAACGCCCCAGCATTTT. As protein: CASSQQRGTPQHF. This chain uses TRBV4-3 with TRBJ1-5; D possibly corresponds to TRBD1 (5 bases). Trimming left V 3 bases short and J 9 bases short, with 12 bases between. Germline values: CDR1 LGHNA, CDR2 YSLEER. The CDR3 loop spans 13 amino acids.